A single sample is the source of the 5 T cell receptor beta chains below, sequenced in a study of cytomegalovirus exposure and HLA in healthy donors. PCR used 60 Vbeta primers and 13 Jbeta primers. Profiled with immunoSEQ multiplex PCR; TCRdb holds only in-frame clones, not every one. The table lists 70,000 or so clones, more than 80% of them singletons. The sample consisted of PBMCs. The receptor set was obtained from a woman aged 25 to 45 in good health and CMV-seronegative.

This clone showed up just a few times. The chain uses TRBV6-5 and TRBJ1-3; D unclear. The CDR3 length is 15 residues. V dropped 8 bases and J dropped 0 bases, with 14 bases sitting between them. The germline CDR1 and CDR2 sequences are MNHEY and SVGAGI. For the CDR3, the DNA is TGTGCCAGCGCGACACAGTTTCACTCTGGAAACACCATATATTTT. This codes for CASATQFHSGNTIYF.

The chain joins TRBV7-9 to TRBJ1-2; 7 nucleotides line up with TRBD1. The CDR3 has 12 residues. CDR1 and CDR2 from the germline V gene are SEHNR and FQNEAQ (reference sequence). Germline trimming cut 3 bases from V and 8 bases from J; bases unmatched to any gene: 3. In DNA form, the CDR3 reads TGTGCCAGCAGCTTTACAGGGGTAGGCTACACCTTC. Translation gives CASSFTGVGYTF.

The genes are TRBV5-4 and TRBJ2-1; tentatively, D is TRBD2 (6 bases). CDR3 length: 15 residues. The V and J ends lost 0 bases and 0 bases respectively, with 7 bases between them. The germline gives CDR1 SGHNT, CDR2 YYREEE (reference sequence). CDR3 sequence (DNA): TGTGCCAGCAGCTTGGGAGCGGGCTCCTACAATGAGCAGTTCTTC. Its translation: CASSLGAGSYNEQFF.

This clone was detected a few times. The chain couples TRBV27 to TRBJ2-6; TRBD1 matches 8 bases. The CDR3 totals 18 residues. V gave up 8 bases and J gave up 2 bases; unmatched junction bases: 14. The germline V gene has CDR1 MNHEY and CDR2 SMNVEV (reference sequence). DNA of the CDR3: TGTGCCAGCCTGCCGTGGGGCAGGGGGCATACTGGGGCCAACGTCCTGACTTTC. As protein: CASLPWGRGHTGANVLTF. Supplemented by reference TRBV27 and TRBJ2-6, the full variable domain reads EAQVTQNPRYLITVTGKKLTVTCSQNMNHEYMSWYRQDPGLGLRQIYYSMNVEVTDKGDVPEGYKVSRKEKRNFPLILESPSPNQTSLYFCASLPWGRGHTGANVLTFGAGSRLTVL.

The sample holds a few counts of this clone. The chain employs TRBV28 and TRBJ2-6; D perhaps matches TRBD1 (5 bases). The germline CDR1 and CDR2 sequences are MDHEN and SYDVKM. V dropped 4 bases and J dropped 0 bases, with 10 bases sitting between them. CDR3 size: 16 residues. The CDR3 nucleotides read TGTGCCAGCAGTTCGTTAAGGGGCTCTGGGGCCAACGTCCTGACTTTC. Translating it yields CASSSLRGSGANVLTF.